Shown below are 20 T cell receptor beta chains from a single sample sequenced in a study of T cells in localized non-small cell lung cancer. Some clones are missing from TCRdb's copy, which holds only in-frame ones; the method was immunoSEQ multiplex PCR. The table includes approximately 24,000 clones, approximately 89% detected once. The specimen comprised peripheral blood, sampled before any cancer treatment. Receptors originate from a female donor older than 55 with stage II squamous cell lung carcinoma.

The chain joins TRBV6-1 to TRBJ2-1; a possible D gene is TRBD2 (7 bases). Germline V gene sequence: CDR1 MNHNS, CDR2 SASEGT. The CDR3 spans 19 residues. V lost 1 base, J lost 4 bases, and 23 bases lay in between. CDR3 residues: CASSEGAGASGPLYNEQFF. In DNA form, the CDR3 reads TGTGCCAGCAGTGAAGGGGCGGGGGCTAGCGGACCTCTTTACAATGAGCAGTTCTTC.

This clone turned up a few times. This chain joins TRBV7-6 and TRBJ2-5; 7 bases map to TRBD2. The CDR3 is 17 amino acids. V dropped 1 base and J dropped 1; count of bases not matched to a gene: 9. The germline gives CDR1 SGHVS, CDR2 FNYEAQ. This CDR3 is CASSLDPQAGLQETQYF. CDR3 nucleotides: TGTGCCAGCAGCTTAGATCCCCAAGCGGGACTCCAAGAGACCCAGTACTTC.

V is TRBV28 and J is TRBJ2-7; D gene unclear. V was cut by 10 bases and J by 3 bases, with 10 bases left in between. Germline V CDR1 and CDR2: MDHEN, SYDVKM. This CDR3 is 11 amino acids long. This CDR3 reads CATLGVYEQYF. CDR3 bases: TGTGCCACCCTAGGAGTCTACGAGCAGTACTTC. The full variable domain, its missing parts supplied by reference TRBV28 and TRBJ2-7, is DVKVTQSSRYLVKRTGEKVFLECVQDMDHENMFWYRQDPGLGLRLIYFSYDVKMKEKGDIPEGYSVSREKKERFSLILESASTNQTSMYLCATLGVYEQYFGPGTRLTVT.

V is TRBV5-4 and J is TRBJ2-1; D call uncertain. Germline V gene sequence: CDR1 SGHNT, CDR2 YYREEE (reference sequence). V dropped 9 bases and J dropped 0 bases, with 13 bases sitting between them. This CDR3 has 14 amino acids. The CDR3 spells CAIRKSSSYNEQFF. The CDR3 DNA sequence: TGTGCCATTAGGAAGTCGAGCTCCTACAATGAGCAGTTCTTC.

V gene TRBV9 combines with J gene TRBJ2-7; TRBD2 aligns across 9 bases. Germline V gene data show CDR1 as SGDLS and CDR2 as YYNGEE. The CDR3 has 17 residues. Trimming at V came to 2 bases and at J to 1 base, leaving 10 bases not matched to a gene. CDR3 protein: CASSVRYSGGVSYEQYF. The CDR3 DNA follows: TGTGCCAGCAGCGTCCGTTATAGCGGGGGAGTGTCCTACGAGCAGTACTTC.

Remarks on this clone: At one end, the junction sequence differs from germline, possibly due to a read error. This chain joins TRBV9 and TRBJ2-1, with TRBD2 identical over 9 bases. The germline V gene has CDR1 SGDLS and CDR2 YYNGEE. There are 15 residues in the CDR3. Written as DNA, the CDR3 is TGTGCCGGCAGCGGGGGGACGGCCTCCTACAATGAGCAGTTCTTC. Its protein is CAGSGGTASYNEQFF.

The V call is TRBV27, the J call TRBJ1-4, with a possible D match to TRBD1 (5 bases). Germline values: CDR1 MNHEY, CDR2 SMNVEV (reference sequence). Between the trimmed V and J ends, which lost 0 bases and 7 bases, there was a span of 12 bases. CDR3 length equals 15 residues. The CDR3, as DNA: TGTGCCAGCAGTTTATCATGGGGGGAGGGTGAAAAACTGTTTTTT. As protein: CASSLSWGEGEKLFF. Variable domain in full (rest from reference TRBV27 and TRBJ1-4): EAQVTQNPRYLITVTGKKLTVTCSQNMNHEYMSWYRQDPGLGLRQIYYSMNVEVTDKGDVPEGYKVSRKEKRNFPLILESPSPNQTSLYFCASSLSWGEGEKLFFGSGTQLSVL.

This clone occurred once. The chain carries TRBV5-1 and TRBJ1-1; D is ambiguous. This CDR3 is 15 amino acids long. Germline V gives CDR1 SGHRS, CDR2 YFSETQ. Trimming left V 4 bases short and J 4 bases short, with 17 bases between. The CDR3 DNA follows: TGCGCCAGCAGCCCCACGTGGGGAAGTGGCACTGAAGCTTTCTTT. This encodes CASSPTWGSGTEAFF.

The chain combines TRBV2 with TRBJ2-5; tentatively, D is TRBD2 (6 bases). Germline V gene sequence: CDR1 SNHLY, CDR2 FYNNEI. This CDR3 contains 13 residues. V dropped 10 bases and J dropped 5 bases, with 17 bases sitting between them. The CDR3 is CATSFGAGETQYF. CDR3 bases: TGTGCCACCTCGTTTGGGGCGGGGGAGACCCAGTACTTC. Based on the CDR3 plus reference TRBV2 and TRBJ2-5, the full variable domain is EPEVTQTPSHQVTQMGQEVILRCVPISNHLYFYWYRQILGQKVEFLVSFYNNEISEKSEIFDDQFSVERPDGSNFTLKIRSTKLEDSAMYFCATSFGAGETQYFGPGTRLLVL.

This sequence joins TRBV19 and TRBJ1-2; D is uncertain. The CDR3 is made up of 10 amino acids. Germline CDR1 and CDR2: LNHDA and SQIVND (reference sequence). Trimming left V 6 bases short and J 8 bases short, with 7 bases between. The CDR3 nucleotides are TGTGCCAGTAGAGATCGCGGCTACACCTTC. Its protein is CASRDRGYTF.

This chain connects TRBV14 to TRBJ1-2; no clear D gene. Trimming removed 0 bases from V and 13 bases from J, with 12 bases in between. The germline gives CDR1 SGHDN, CDR2 FVKESK. The CDR3 is 12 amino acids. The CDR3 bases are TGTGCCAGCAGCCAAGATCGGGGAGGGTCCACCTTC. It is translated as CASSQDRGGSTF. The whole variable domain, remainder taken from reference TRBV14 and TRBJ1-2, is EAGVTQFPSHSVIEKGQTVTLRCDPISGHDNLYWYRRVMGKEIKFLLHFVKESKQDESGMPNNRFLAERTGGTYSTLKVQPAELEDSGVYFCASSQDRGGSTFGSGTRLTVV.

The chain has TRBV5-4 and TRBJ1-1, with no clear D. From germline, CDR1 is SGHNT and CDR2 YYREEE (reference sequence). The CDR3 loop spans 14 amino acids. V gave up 4 bases and J gave up 3 bases, with 13 bases separating them. CDR3 nucleotide sequence: TGTGCCAGCAGCGGCGAAGGGTGGGACACTGAAGCTTTCTTT. This codes for CASSGEGWDTEAFF.

J is TRBJ2-7 and V is TRBV11-2, with 9 bases fitting TRBD2. CDR1 is SGHAT, CDR2 FQNNGV, per germline. The CDR3 contains 15 residues. V lost 5 bases and J lost 6; bases outside the gene matches: 11. CDR3 sequence (DNA): TGTGCCAGCAGCCAGGAAGCGGGAGGAGCTGTCGAGCAGTACTTC. Translating gives CASSQEAGGAVEQYF.

The genes are TRBV27 and TRBJ2-5; the match to TRBD2 covers 12 bases. With V trimmed by 6 bases and J by 4 bases, 6 bases remained unmatched. Germline assignment: CDR1 MNHEY and CDR2 SMNVEV (reference sequence). The CDR3 is 15 amino acids. The chain's CDR3 is CASSRTSGARETQYF. The CDR3 coding sequence is TGTGCCAGCAGCCGGACTAGCGGGGCCAGAGAGACCCAGTACTTC.

The chain uses TRBV7-2 and TRBJ2-2, with D possibly being TRBD2 (6 bases). With 3 bases removed from V and 6 bases from J, the gap between germline ends came to 11 bases. The CDR3 runs 14 residues. Looked up from germline, CDR1 is SGHTA and CDR2 is FQGNSA. In nucleotides, the CDR3 is TGTGCCAGCAGCTTGCGGGGCCGGGCCGGGGAGCTGTTTTTT. This translates into CASSLRGRAGELFF.

This chain joins TRBV7-6 and TRBJ1-5, with D possibly TRBD1 on 5 matching bases. Per the germline V gene, CDR1 is SGHVS and CDR2 is FNYEAQ. Between the trimmed V and J ends, which lost 8 bases and 0 bases, there was a span of 20 bases. There are 17 residues in the CDR3. CDR3: CASSRGWGENSNQPQHF. In nucleotides, the CDR3 is TGTGCCAGCTCCCGAGGTTGGGGGGAAAATAGCAATCAGCCCCAGCATTTT.

The chain employs TRBV19 and TRBJ1-5; the D is unclear. The germline gives CDR1 LNHDA, CDR2 SQIVND (reference sequence). V dropped 3 bases and J dropped 0 bases, with 9 bases sitting between them. The CDR3 covers 15 residues. The CDR3 spells CASSIGRHSNQPQHF. CDR3 sequence (DNA): TGTGCCAGTAGTATCGGCAGGCATAGCAATCAGCCCCAGCATTTT.

V gene TRBV2 combines with J gene TRBJ2-7; no firm D call. V dropped 4 bases and J dropped 0 bases, with 4 bases sitting between them. Germline V gene lookup returns CDR1 SNHLY and CDR2 FYNNEI. The CDR3 is made up of 12 amino acids. CDR3 nucleotide sequence: TGTGCCAGCAGTGGTGACTCCTACGAGCAGTACTTC. It is translated as CASSGDSYEQYF.

The chain is built from TRBV5-4 and TRBJ2-6; D is possibly TRBD1 or TRBD2 (5 bases each). There are 14 residues in the CDR3. Germline CDR1 is SGHNT and CDR2 is YYREEE (reference sequence). The V end was cut by 5 bases, the J end by 2 bases, with 8 bases between. DNA for the CDR3: TGTGCCAGCAGGAGGGGCCCTGGGGCCAACGTCCTGACTTTC. It codes for CASRRGPGANVLTF.

As DNA, the CDR3 is TGTGCCACCGGCGCCATGACTGAAGCTTTCTTT. Its translation is CATGAMTEAFF. This rearrangement joins TRBV6-5 to TRBJ1-1, with unresolved D. The CDR3 is made up of 11 amino acids. Germline V gene data show CDR1 as MNHEY and CDR2 as SVGAGI. Trimming pared 10 bases from V and 5 bases from J, leaving 11 bases between.